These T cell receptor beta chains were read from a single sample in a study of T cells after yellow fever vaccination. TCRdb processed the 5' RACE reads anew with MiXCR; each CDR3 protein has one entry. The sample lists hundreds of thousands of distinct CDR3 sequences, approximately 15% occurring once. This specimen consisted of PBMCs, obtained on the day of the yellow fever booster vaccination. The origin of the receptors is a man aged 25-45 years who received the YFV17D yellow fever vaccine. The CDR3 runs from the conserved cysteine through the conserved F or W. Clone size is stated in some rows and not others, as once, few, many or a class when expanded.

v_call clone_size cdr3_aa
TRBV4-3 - CASSRTIGMQAEQYF
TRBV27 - CASSSWTANTGELFF
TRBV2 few CAGRLGLAENSYNEQFF
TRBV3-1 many CASQWVGETQYF
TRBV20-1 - CSASSGERAYEQYF
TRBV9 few CASSAGTGVRNQPQHF
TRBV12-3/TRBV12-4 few CASSVIINTEAFF
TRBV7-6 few CASSSNVYHEQYF
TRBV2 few CASPGTGGSTDTQYF
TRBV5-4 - CASSLDGDRGGGSSGANVLTF
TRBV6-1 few CASSGLSGISYNEQFF
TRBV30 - CAWTSGLNEQFF
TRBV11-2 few CASSLDPGFGGYTF
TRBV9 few CASSGAGAGEQYF
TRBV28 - CASATGGNIQYF
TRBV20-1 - CSARVYGTVAYEQYF
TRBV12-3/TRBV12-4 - CASSRGHGRGNEQFF
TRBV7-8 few CASSLGGGTYYNEQFF
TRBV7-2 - CASSLEAGGGDTQYF
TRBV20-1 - CSAARAGVRNNEQFF
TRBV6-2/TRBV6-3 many CASSYSLAGGVDEQFF
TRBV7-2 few CASSAQGYSTEAFF
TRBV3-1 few CASSYTGGSSDTQYF
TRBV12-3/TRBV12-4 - CASSFGTAPQETQYF
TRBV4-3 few CASSQGLKANVLTF
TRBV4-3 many CASSRGAGEETQYF